This entry concerns a single T cell receptor (beta chain). Its antigen is unknown. The data were taken from a study of cytomegalovirus exposure and HLA in healthy donors. Study outcomes and limitations: Reportedly, cytomegalovirus status was diagnosed with high sensitivity and specificity. Presence/absence analyses supposed approximately even sequencing depth among donors. Researchers counted around 170 TCR beta chains as cytomegalovirus-associated.

Healthy individuals who donated bone marrow served as the donors. It was with 60 Vbeta and 13 Jbeta primers that the PCR ran. The repertoire was sequenced with immunoSEQ multiplex PCR; TCRdb's copy has only in-frame clones and lacks some. The table has about 180,000 clones, around 80% seen once; the top ten hold around 6%. Germline CDR1 MNHNY, CDR2 SVGAGI (reference sequence). Trimming took 2 bases from V and 5 from J; bases not matched to a gene: 12. This CDR3 has 16 amino acids. Sequenced: PBMCs. V usage is TRBV6-6 and J usage is TRBJ2-7, with 7 bases identical to TRBD1. This clonotype originated in a man aged 40-50 years in good health and CMV-seronegative. CDR3 protein: CASSYPETGSRNEQYF. The CDR3 nucleotides are TGTGCCAGCAGTTACCCAGAGACAGGGTCTAGGAACGAGCAGTACTTC.